These 17 T cell receptor beta chains originate from one sample sequenced in a study of blood T cell repertoires in COVID-19. The repertoire was sequenced with immunoSEQ multiplex PCR; TCRdb's copy has only in-frame clones and lacks some. The sample consists of 360,000 or so clones, roughly four fifths of them appearing once. Sequencing was performed on PBMCs or T cells enriched from blood (not recorded which). These receptors were obtained from a woman aged 45-59 years who had recovered from COVID-19.

This chain links TRBV12-5 with TRBJ1-6; TRBD1 agrees at 8 bases. Germline CDR1 and CDR2: LGHNT and FRNRAP. V shed 7 bases and J 10 bases; nucleotides not matched to a gene: 9. The CDR3 is made up of 14 amino acids. The DNA for the CDR3 is TGTGCTAGTGCCCCGACAGGGGAGGGATCACCCCTCCACTTT. Translated: CASAPTGEGSPLHF.

This clone was observed a few times. The rearrangement uses TRBV5-8 and TRBJ2-3; 9 bases match TRBD1. J was trimmed by 2 bases and V by 7 bases; bases with no gene match: 2. Germline CDR1 reads SGHTS; CDR2 reads YDEGEE. The CDR3 runs 13 residues. This chain's CDR3 is CASDRGITDTQYF. CDR3 nucleotide sequence: TGTGCCAGCGACAGGGGGATCACAGATACGCAGTATTTT.

The chain couples TRBV9 to TRBJ1-1; D gene ambiguous. This CDR3 region has 12 residues. The V gene's germline CDR1 is SGDLS and CDR2 YYNGEE. V was clipped by 8 bases and J by 4 bases, with 12 bases between them. CDR3 loop: CASSTGGTEAFF. In DNA form, the CDR3 reads TGTGCCAGTTCCACGGGTGGCACTGAAGCTTTCTTT.

Only one count was recorded for this clone. The rearrangement uses TRBV4-1 and TRBJ2-1; 8 bases align to TRBD2. The CDR3 covers 16 residues. CDR1 and CDR2 (germline): MGHRA, YSYEKL. J was trimmed by 8 bases and V by 1 base; bases with no gene match: 10. The CDR3 spells CASSQGWGGRRDEQFF. CDR3 nucleotide sequence: TGCGCCAGCAGCCAAGGTTGGGGCGGGAGGAGGGATGAGCAGTTCTTC.

This clone was seen a single time. The chain is built from TRBV5-4 and TRBJ1-6; D is unclear. The CDR3 runs 12 residues. The germline gives CDR1 SGHNT, CDR2 YYREEE (reference sequence). V dropped 2 bases and J dropped 11 bases, with 8 bases sitting between them. For the CDR3, the DNA is TGTGCCAGCAGCTTTTGGAGTGCACCCCTCCACTTT. It codes for CASSFWSAPLHF.

A note on this clone: Additional DNA sequences in this sample encode the identical CDR3. The chain recombines TRBV6-5 with TRBJ1-1, with 8 bases lining up with TRBD1. The CDR3 extends over 14 amino acids. CDR1 MNHEY and CDR2 SVGAGI come from the germline V gene. V lost 4 bases, J lost 1 base, and 2 bases stayed unmatched. CDR3 amino acids: CASSFGQGNTEAFF. The CDR3 coding sequence is TGTGCCAGCAGTTTTGGACAGGGGAACACTGAAGCTTTCTTT.

This sequence joins TRBV3-1 (or the pseudogene TRBV3-2) and TRBJ2-7; TRBD1 is a possible D gene (6 bases). The CDR3 contains 15 residues. V lost 3 bases and J 3 bases, leaving 15 bases between the germline ends. Germline V CDR1 and CDR2: LGHDT, YNNKEL (reference sequence). In DNA form, the CDR3 reads TGTGCCAGCAGCCATTACGGGACACGAGACTACGAGCAGTACTTC. It is translated as CASSHYGTRDYEQYF.

This rearrangement joins TRBV7-9 to TRBJ1-4; no definite D call. V dropped 6 bases and J dropped 8 bases, with 19 bases sitting between them. From germline, CDR1 is SEHNR and CDR2 FQNEAQ (reference sequence). The length of the CDR3 is 15 residues. CDR3: CASSHGGRYDEKLFF. The CDR3 coding sequence is TGTGCCAGCAGTCATGGAGGGCGATACGACGAAAAACTGTTTTTT. Combining the CDR3 with reference TRBV7-9 and TRBJ1-4 gives the whole variable domain DTGVSQNPRHKITKRGQNVTFRCDPISEHNRLYWYRQTLGQGPEFLTYFQNEAQLEKSRLLSDRFSAERPKGSFSTLEIQRTEQGDSAMYLCASSHGGRYDEKLFFGSGTQLSVL.

This clone has only one observation. The CDR3 coding sequence is TGTGCCACCAGTGACCCGGGGACTAGTGGAGAGACCCAGTACTTC. This gives the protein CATSDPGTSGETQYF. The chain recombines TRBV24-1 with TRBJ2-5; 8 nucleotides match TRBD2. The CDR3 extends over 15 amino acids. The germline CDR1 and CDR2 sequences are KGHDR and SFDVKD. V shed 4 bases and J 4 bases; nucleotides not matched to a gene: 7.

This sequence joins TRBV5-8 and TRBJ1-1, with 9 positions matching TRBD1. This CDR3 has 17 residues. CDR1 and CDR2 from the germline V gene are SGHTS and YDEGEE. Trimming took 4 bases from V and 4 from J; bases not matched to a gene: 14. The CDR3 protein is CASSPTGGQGSFTEAFF. DNA of the CDR3: TGTGCCAGCAGCCCCACCGGCGGACAGGGGAGTTTCACTGAAGCTTTCTTT.

V usage is TRBV3-1 (or the pseudogene TRBV3-2) and J usage is TRBJ2-1; D gene uncertain. The CDR3 spans 15 residues. The V gene's germline CDR1 is LGHDT and CDR2 YNNKEL (reference sequence). V was cut by 3 bases and J by 2 bases, with 11 bases left in between. The CDR3 here is CASSQLLTAYNEQFF. In DNA, the CDR3 is TGTGCCAGCAGCCAGCTTCTCACTGCCTACAATGAGCAGTTCTTC.

This clone appeared a few times. This chain connects TRBV10-3 to TRBJ1-1; D not resolved. Germline CDR1 ENHRY, CDR2 SYGVKD. V was cut by 6 bases and J by 5 bases, with 16 bases left in between. This CDR3 is built from 14 residues. CDR3 nucleotide sequence: TGTGCCATCAGCCTCCAGAGCGCATCGACTGAAGCTTTCTTT. The encoded protein is CAISLQSASTEAFF.

This chain joins TRBV7-2 and TRBJ2-7, with 8 positions matching TRBD2. CDR1 is SGHTA, CDR2 FQGNSA, per germline. The CDR3 length is 15 residues. Germline trimming cut 1 base from V and 3 bases from J; bases unmatched to any gene: 5. CDR3 sequence (DNA): TGTGCCAGCAGCTTAGGCGGGGGGCCCGTCTACGAGCAGTACTTC. Protein: CASSLGGGPVYEQYF.

The chain recombines TRBV5-1 with TRBJ2-7, with 8 bases that match TRBD2. The J segment lost 2 bases and the V segment lost 1 base, leaving 5 bases of the junction unmatched. This CDR3 region has 15 residues. Germline CDR1 and CDR2: SGHRS and YFSETQ. CDR3 sequence: CASSLWERGTYEQYF. The CDR3 coding sequence is TGCGCCAGCAGCTTGTGGGAGCGGGGGACCTACGAGCAGTACTTC.

A word on this clone: One end of the junction varies from germline; a read error may be responsible. In nucleotides, the CDR3 is TGTGCCAGCAGCCAAGCTCTACCCGAGCGGTTCTTC. It specifies CASSQALPERFF. The rearrangement uses TRBV3-1 (or the pseudogene TRBV3-2) and TRBJ2-1; D is uncertain. Germline V gene lookup returns CDR1 LGHDT and CDR2 YNNKEL (reference sequence). The CDR3 extends over 12 amino acids.

The chain combines TRBV19 with TRBJ2-7; 7 nucleotides align to TRBD2. CDR3 size: 15 residues. Per germline, CDR1 LNHDA and CDR2 SQIVND (reference sequence). V trimming: 5 bases; J trimming: 6 bases; junction bases outside the gene matches: 13. The CDR3 here is CASSPSSGGGFEQYF. Written as DNA, the CDR3 is TGTGCCAGTAGTCCCTCCTCGGGGGGAGGGTTCGAGCAGTACTTC.

This chain joins TRBV3-1 (or the pseudogene TRBV3-2) and TRBJ2-5, with a weak D call TRBD2 (5 bases). The CDR3 covers 13 residues. Looked up from germline, CDR1 is LGHDT and CDR2 is YNNKEL (reference sequence). Trimming removed 0 bases at V and 5 bases at J, with 7 bases between. The DNA of the CDR3 is TGTGCCAGCAGCCAAGACGGGGTGGAGACCCAGTACTTC. Translated: CASSQDGVETQYF.